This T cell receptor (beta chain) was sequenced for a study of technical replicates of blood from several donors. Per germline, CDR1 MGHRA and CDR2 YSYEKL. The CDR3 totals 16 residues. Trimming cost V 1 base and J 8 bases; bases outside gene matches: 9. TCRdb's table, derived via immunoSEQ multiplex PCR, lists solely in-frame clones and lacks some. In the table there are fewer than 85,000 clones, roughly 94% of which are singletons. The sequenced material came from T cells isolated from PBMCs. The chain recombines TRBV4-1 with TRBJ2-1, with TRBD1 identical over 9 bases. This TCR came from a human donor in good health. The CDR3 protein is CASSQGLGQGTDEQFF. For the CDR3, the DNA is TGCGCCAGCAGCCAAGGATTGGGACAGGGAACAGATGAGCAGTTCTTC.